The 19 T cell receptor beta chains in this list originate from one sample, sequenced in a study of cytomegalovirus exposure and HLA in healthy donors. Both 60 Vbeta primers and 13 Jbeta primers went into the PCR. Profiling relied on immunoSEQ multiplex PCR, and the TCRdb table lists in-frame clones only, not all of them. The sample has roughly 150,000 clones. The specimen was PBMCs. These receptors came from a woman aged 50 to 65 in good health and CMV-seronegative.

The chain links TRBV7-2 to TRBJ2-5; unclear D gene. Germline V gene data show CDR1 as SGHTA and CDR2 as FQGNSA. CDR3 size: 11 residues. Trimming pared 4 bases from V and 5 bases from J, leaving 5 bases between. The CDR3 region is CASSSYETQYF. CDR3 in DNA: TGTGCCAGCAGCTCCTATGAGACCCAGTACTTC.

The chain joins TRBV10-3 to TRBJ2-5; no reliable D call. The CDR3 consists of 12 residues. The V end lost 2 bases, the J end lost 5 bases, and 6 bases lay between the germline ends. Germline-derived CDR1 and CDR2 are ENHRY and SYGVKD. The CDR3 sequence: CAISEIAETQYF. CDR3 sequence (DNA): TGTGCCATCAGTGAGATTGCGGAGACCCAGTACTTC.

V usage is TRBV18 and J usage is TRBJ1-1, with D tentatively TRBD1 (6 bases). The CDR3 is made up of 12 amino acids. V was clipped by 6 bases and J by 4 bases, with 9 bases between them. Germline V gene sequence: CDR1 KGHSH, CDR2 LQKENI. The CDR3 sequence is CASSPGATEAFF. CDR3 DNA sequence: TGTGCCAGCTCTCCAGGGGCCACTGAAGCTTTCTTT.

The rearrangement links TRBV19 to TRBJ2-5, with TRBD1 as a possible D gene (5 bases). Trimming took 5 bases from V and 9 from J, leaving 22 bases between them. The CDR3 has 15 residues. Germline values: CDR1 LNHDA, CDR2 SQIVND (reference sequence). The CDR3 region is CASSSQDSQRTAQYF. DNA for the CDR3: TGTGCCAGTAGTTCCCAAGACAGCCAGCGTACCGCCCAGTACTTC. The variable domain in full, with the rest retrieved from reference TRBV19 and TRBJ2-5, is DGGITQSPKYLFRKEGQNVTLSCEQNLNHDAMYWYRQDPGQGLRLIYYSQIVNDFQKGDIAEGYSVSREKKESFPLTVTSAQKNPTAFYLCASSSQDSQRTAQYFGPGTRLLVL.

This sequence joins TRBV5-1 and TRBJ2-5; TRBD1 matches 7 bases. Germline assignment: CDR1 SGHRS and CDR2 YFSETQ. V shed 3 bases, J shed 2 bases, and the junction held 7 bases outside the gene matches. The CDR3 has 15 residues. The CDR3 spells CASSSEQGRQETQYF. CDR3 DNA sequence: TGCGCCAGCAGCTCCGAACAGGGGCGGCAAGAGACCCAGTACTTC. Looking up the rest from reference TRBV5-1 and TRBJ2-5 gives the full variable domain: KAGVTQTPRYLIKTRGQQVTLSCSPISGHRSVSWYQQTPGQGLQFLFEYFSETQRNKGNFPGRFSGRQFSNSRSEMNVSTLELGDSALYLCASSSEQGRQETQYFGPGTRLLVL.

The chain joins TRBV28 to TRBJ2-2, with D tentatively TRBD2 (5 bases). This CDR3 region has 15 residues. The germline gives CDR1 MDHEN, CDR2 SYDVKM. V was clipped by 7 bases and J by 3 bases, with 15 bases between them. The CDR3 loop reads CASKEFGLYTGELFF. The CDR3 bases are TGTGCCAGCAAAGAGTTTGGACTGTACACCGGGGAGCTGTTTTTT.

J is TRBJ1-1 and V is TRBV30; the match to TRBD1 covers 11 bases. V gave up 3 bases and J gave up 3 bases; unmatched junction bases: 3. CDR1 is GTSNPN and CDR2 is SVGIG in the germline V gene (reference sequence). The CDR3 sequence is 14 residues long. CDR3 sequence (DNA): TGTGCCTGGAGAAGGGGACAGGGGGACACTGAAGCTTTCTTT. It encodes CAWRRGQGDTEAFF.

The V and J genes are TRBV5-5 and TRBJ1-1; D possibly corresponds to TRBD1 (5 bases). The V gene's germline CDR1 is SGHKS and CDR2 YYEKEE (reference sequence). The V end was cut by 1 base, the J end by 3 bases, with 13 bases between. This CDR3 spans 15 amino acids. The CDR3 region is CASSLLGDRYTEAFF. As DNA, the CDR3 is TGTGCCAGCAGCTTGTTGGGTGACAGATACACTGAAGCTTTCTTT.

The J gene is TRBJ2-4, the V gene TRBV27, with D possibly matching TRBD2 (6 bases). Germline V lookup: CDR1 MNHEY, CDR2 SMNVEV (reference sequence). This CDR3 is built from 18 residues. Trimming removed 6 bases at V and 7 bases at J, with 28 bases between. Here the CDR3 reads CASSPGGTGLDYWNIQYF. The DNA for the CDR3 is TGTGCCAGCAGCCCAGGCGGGACGGGACTTGACTACTGGAACATTCAGTACTTC.

V and J are TRBV7-3 and TRBJ2-3; D perhaps matches TRBD2 (6 bases). V was cut by 4 bases and J by 0 bases, with 14 bases left in between. CDR1 is SGHTA and CDR2 is FQGTGA in the germline V gene. This CDR3 contains 16 residues. The CDR3 DNA reads as TGTGCCAGCAGCTCCGGGACTTCTACTAGCACAGATACGCAGTATTTT. Protein: CASSSGTSTSTDTQYF.

V usage is TRBV18 and J usage is TRBJ1-2; possibly TRBD1 for D (5 bases). Per the germline V gene, CDR1 is KGHSH and CDR2 is LQKENI. The length of the CDR3 is 13 residues. With 6 bases removed from V and 7 bases from J, the gap between germline ends came to 15 bases. CDR3 in amino acids: CASSPTDGAGYTF. Written as DNA, the CDR3 is TGTGCCAGCTCGCCGACAGATGGGGCTGGCTACACCTTC.

This rearrangement joins TRBV4-3 to TRBJ2-6; weak D call: TRBD2 (5 bases). The CDR3 runs to 16 residues. Germline V gives CDR1 LGHNA, CDR2 YSLEER. The V and J ends lost 4 bases and 2 bases respectively, with 12 bases between them. The DNA of the CDR3 is TGCGCCAGCAGCCCCGTGGGAGTTACTGGGGCCAACGTCCTGACTTTC. It codes for CASSPVGVTGANVLTF.

J is TRBJ1-3 and V is TRBV4-1; D uncertain. V lost 1 base, J lost 3 bases, and 4 bases lay in between. Germline V lookup: CDR1 MGHRA, CDR2 YSYEKL. The CDR3 extends over 13 amino acids. Written as DNA, the CDR3 is TGCGCCAGCAGCCAAGTCCTTGGAAACACCATATATTTT. As protein: CASSQVLGNTIYF.

The V gene is TRBV18, the J gene TRBJ2-7; D remains unclear. Trimming took 2 bases from V and 2 from J, leaving 10 bases between them. This CDR3 is 14 amino acids long. Germline V lookup: CDR1 KGHSH, CDR2 LQKENI. The CDR3 region has the DNA TGTGCCAGCTCACCAACAGACCCAGCCTACGAGCAGTACTTC. This gives the protein CASSPTDPAYEQYF.

The chain links TRBV5-6 to TRBJ2-5; D not resolved. Germline V gene lookup returns CDR1 SGHDT and CDR2 YYEEEE. The V end was cut by 0 bases, the J end by 3 bases, with 6 bases between. This CDR3 region has 13 residues. CDR3 DNA: TGTGCCAGCAGCTTGGCCCCAGAAGAGACCCAGTACTTC. It yields the protein CASSLAPEETQYF.

This chain connects TRBV2 to TRBJ1-2; 9 positions agree with TRBD1. The CDR3 sequence is 14 residues long. V shed 6 bases and J 3 bases; nucleotides not matched to a gene: 5. Germline V gives CDR1 SNHLY, CDR2 FYNNEI. The CDR3 spells CASSVQGADYGYTF. DNA for the CDR3: TGTGCCAGCAGCGTACAGGGGGCGGACTATGGCTACACCTTC.

The chain joins TRBV4-2 to TRBJ1-6, with 7 bases aligning to TRBD1. After removal of 0 bases from V and 7 bases from J, the junction contained 3 bases not matched to a gene. The germline V gene encodes CDR1 LGHNA and CDR2 YNFKEQ. CDR3 length: 15 amino acids. The CDR3 DNA reads as TGTGCCAGCAGCCAAGACAGGGGGGAAAATTCACCCCTCCACTTT. It encodes CASSQDRGENSPLHF.

The V gene is TRBV19, the J gene TRBJ1-6; 11 bases agree with TRBD1. V gave up 4 bases and J gave up 8 bases; unmatched junction bases: 13. CDR1 and CDR2 (germline): LNHDA, SQIVND (reference sequence). There are 18 residues in the CDR3. In DNA form, the CDR3 reads TGTGCCAGTAGTACCGAACTCAATCCGGGACAGGGGGATTCACCCCTCCACTTT. This codes for CASSTELNPGQGDSPLHF.

This sequence joins TRBV19 and TRBJ1-5; 9 positions agree with TRBD1. V shed 4 bases, J shed 3 bases, and the junction held 4 bases outside the gene matches. Germline CDR1 is LNHDA and CDR2 is SQIVND (reference sequence). The CDR3 loop spans 15 amino acids. The DNA of the CDR3 is TGTGCCAGTAGTAGGACAGGGGAAGTCAATCAGCCCCAGCATTTT. Its protein product is CASSRTGEVNQPQHF.